This TCR beta chain came from a study of human T cells and chemical hapten exposure. Looking at the study overall: The variation in per-sample TCR yields arose mainly from small differences in pooled library volumes.

TCRdb independently ran MiXCR on the 5' RACE reads; one entry per CDR3 protein. There are 110,000 or so distinct CDR3 sequences in the sample; roughly 19% occur only once, and 2.5% to 3% lies in the top ten. Unfractionated whole blood yielded total RNA. This clonotype was seen more than once but under ten times. This TCR derives from a human donor in good health.

For the CDR3, the DNA is TGCAGTGCTAGAGATCTTCTGGGGGAATCACCCCTCCACTTT. Amino acids: CSARDLLGESPLHF. This chain joins TRBV20-1 and TRBJ1-6; possible D gene TRBD1, 5 bases. The V and J ends lost 0 bases and 10 bases respectively, with 13 bases between them. The length of the CDR3 is 14 residues. In germline, CDR1 is DFQATT, CDR2 SNEGSKA (reference sequence).